This entry describes one T cell receptor beta chain. Its antigen is not known. This sample is drawn from a study of OX40 agonist ivuxolimab in advanced cancers. Study information: Melanoma, hepatocellular carcinoma, head and neck or renal cell cancer occurred in dose-escalation patients. Study outcomes and limitations: Low normalized T-cell clonal expansion was also seen in some nonresponders. There was clonal expansion of CD4+ and CD8+ blood T cells by week 6 at 0.1 to 3.0 mg/kg.

The germline gives CDR1 LNHDA, CDR2 SQIVND (reference sequence). The ends were cut back, 3 bases at V and 5 bases at J, with 11 bases in the middle. The CDR3 contains 14 residues. The protocol was immunoSEQ multiplex PCR, while the TCRdb copy is restricted to in-frame clones and leaves out a portion. The sample has 70,000 to 80,000 clones, 80% to 90% seen once. The sequence was obtained from an adult with an advanced solid tumor such as melanoma, head and neck, liver or kidney cancer. V usage is TRBV19 and J usage is TRBJ2-1; D not resolved. The material sequenced was CD4+ or CD8+ T cells sorted from blood, taken in a trial of the OX40 agonist ivuxolimab. The CDR3 DNA reads TGTGCCAGTAGTATGGACGGTTCGAACAATGAGCAGTTCTTC. It translates to CASSMDGSNNEQFF.